Sequencing of this TCR beta chain was carried out in a study of blood T cell repertoires in COVID-19. As for the study in general: COVID-19 samples, acute and convalescent, were from the United States, Italy and Spain. Sources were T cells, B-cell-depleted T cells, or PBMCs; the material itself was cDNA or gDNA.

V shed 3 bases and J 4 bases; nucleotides not matched to a gene: 8. The CDR3 extends over 16 amino acids. The germline CDR1 and CDR2 sequences are SGHNT and YYREEE (reference sequence). Original processing notes: Nucleated cell counts were estimated from reference gene primer amplification. Generated by immunoSEQ multiplex PCR, the TCRdb table keeps only in-frame clones and is missing some. V and J calls and clone size are given by that table; D and trimming were obtained from the DNA. Of about 95,000 clones in the sample, 84% were seen once. The chain has TRBV5-4 and TRBJ1-2, with TRBD1 matching over 11 bases. Sequenced sample: peripheral blood. This clonotype was obtained from a human donor in a cohort sampled during active COVID-19. This chain's CDR3 is CASSSLGQGGIYGYTF. The CDR3 coding sequence is TGTGCCAGCAGCTCGCTGGGACAGGGGGGTATCTATGGCTACACCTTC.